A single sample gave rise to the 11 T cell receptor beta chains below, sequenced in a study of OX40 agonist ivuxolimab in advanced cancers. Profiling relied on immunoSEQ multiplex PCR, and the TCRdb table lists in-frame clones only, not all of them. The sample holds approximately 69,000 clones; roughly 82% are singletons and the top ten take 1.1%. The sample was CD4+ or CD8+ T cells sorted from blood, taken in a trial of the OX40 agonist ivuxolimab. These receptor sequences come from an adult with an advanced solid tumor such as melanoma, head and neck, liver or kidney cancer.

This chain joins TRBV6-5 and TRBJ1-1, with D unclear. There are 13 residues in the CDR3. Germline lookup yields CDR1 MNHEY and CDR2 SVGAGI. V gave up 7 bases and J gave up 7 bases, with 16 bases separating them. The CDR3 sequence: CASTPSDPVEAFF. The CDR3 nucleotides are TGTGCCAGCACCCCTTCAGACCCTGTTGAAGCTTTCTTT.

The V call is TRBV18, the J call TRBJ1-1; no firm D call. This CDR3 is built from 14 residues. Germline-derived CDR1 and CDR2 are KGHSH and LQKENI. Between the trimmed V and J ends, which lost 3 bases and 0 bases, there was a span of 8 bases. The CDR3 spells CASSPELMNTEAFF. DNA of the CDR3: TGTGCCAGCTCACCGGAGCTCATGAACACTGAAGCTTTCTTT.

The chain's CDR3 is CASSIPLQGLEEQYF. The CDR3 coding sequence is TGTGCCAGTAGTATACCCCTGCAGGGGCTAGAAGAGCAGTACTTC. This chain links TRBV19 with TRBJ2-7, with D tentatively TRBD1 (6 bases). V was cut by 2 bases and J by 7 bases, with 18 bases left in between. This CDR3 contains 15 residues. Germline V lookup: CDR1 LNHDA, CDR2 SQIVND (reference sequence).

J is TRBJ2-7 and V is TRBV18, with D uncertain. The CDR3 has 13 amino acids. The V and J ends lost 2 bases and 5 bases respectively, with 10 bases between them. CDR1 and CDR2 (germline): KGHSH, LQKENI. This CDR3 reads CASSPGMADEQYF. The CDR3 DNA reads TGTGCCAGCTCACCAGGTATGGCGGACGAGCAGTACTTC.

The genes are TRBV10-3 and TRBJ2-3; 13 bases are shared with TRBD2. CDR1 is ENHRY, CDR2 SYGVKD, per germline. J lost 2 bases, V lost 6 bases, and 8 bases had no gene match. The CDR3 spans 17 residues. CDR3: CAIRREGLAGLTDTQYF. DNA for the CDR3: TGTGCCATCAGGAGGGAGGGACTAGCGGGGCTCACAGATACGCAGTATTTT.

CDR3 loop: CASSKGQGAGNTIYF. In DNA, the CDR3 is TGTGCCAGCAGTAAGGGACAGGGCGCTGGAAACACCATATATTTT. The V and J genes are TRBV6-5 and TRBJ1-3; 9 nucleotides match TRBD1. The CDR3 sequence is 15 residues long. Losses at the gene ends were 5 bases for V and 2 bases for J; bases not matched to a gene: 4. Per germline, CDR1 MNHEY and CDR2 SVGAGI.

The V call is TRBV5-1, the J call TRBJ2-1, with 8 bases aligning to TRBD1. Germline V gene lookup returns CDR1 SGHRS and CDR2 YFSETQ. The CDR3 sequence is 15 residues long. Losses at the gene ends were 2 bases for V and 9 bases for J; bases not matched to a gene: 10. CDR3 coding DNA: TGCGCCAGCAGCTTCGGACAGGGTCTGGGTATTGAGCAGTTCTTC. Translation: CASSFGQGLGIEQFF.

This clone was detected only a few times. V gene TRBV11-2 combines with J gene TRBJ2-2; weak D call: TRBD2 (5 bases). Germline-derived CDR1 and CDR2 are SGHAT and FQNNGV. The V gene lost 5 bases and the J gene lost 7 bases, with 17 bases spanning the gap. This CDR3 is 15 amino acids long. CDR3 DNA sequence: TGTGCCAGCAGCCTAGGCCGGGGTACTGGCGGGGAGCTGTTTTTT. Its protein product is CASSLGRGTGGELFF.

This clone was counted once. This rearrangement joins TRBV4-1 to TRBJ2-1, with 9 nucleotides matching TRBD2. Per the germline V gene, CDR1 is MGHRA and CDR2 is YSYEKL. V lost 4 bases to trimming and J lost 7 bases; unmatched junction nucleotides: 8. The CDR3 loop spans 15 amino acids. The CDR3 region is CASSRDSGGVNEQFF. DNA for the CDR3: TGCGCCAGCAGCCGAGATAGCGGGGGTGTAAATGAGCAGTTCTTC.

This CDR3 is CASSQGYRATNEKLFF. CDR3 coding DNA: TGTGCCAGCAGCCAGGGTTACAGAGCAACTAATGAAAAACTGTTTTTT. V usage is TRBV4-2 and J usage is TRBJ1-4; D is unclear. CDR1 and CDR2 (germline): LGHNA, YNFKEQ. This CDR3 comprises 16 residues. V was cut by 3 bases and J by 0 bases, with 11 bases left in between.

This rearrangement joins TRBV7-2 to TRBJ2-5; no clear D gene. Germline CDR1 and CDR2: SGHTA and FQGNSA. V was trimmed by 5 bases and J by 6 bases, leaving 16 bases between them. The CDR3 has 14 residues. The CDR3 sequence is CASSPGLNGQTQYF. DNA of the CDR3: TGTGCCAGCAGCCCAGGTCTTAATGGGCAGACCCAGTACTTC.